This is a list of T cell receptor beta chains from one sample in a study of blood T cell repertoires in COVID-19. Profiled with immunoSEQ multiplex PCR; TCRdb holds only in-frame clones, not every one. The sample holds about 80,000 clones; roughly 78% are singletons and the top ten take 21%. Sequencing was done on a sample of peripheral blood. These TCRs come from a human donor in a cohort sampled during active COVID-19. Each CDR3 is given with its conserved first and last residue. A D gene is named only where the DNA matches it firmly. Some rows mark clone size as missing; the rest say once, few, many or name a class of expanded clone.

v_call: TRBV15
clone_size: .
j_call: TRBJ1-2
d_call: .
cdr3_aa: CATSRDHGRIFDGYTF
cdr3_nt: TGTGCCACCAGCAGAGATCACGGCAGGATTTTCGATGGCTACACCTTC

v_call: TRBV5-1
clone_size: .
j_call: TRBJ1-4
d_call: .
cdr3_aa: CASSTGTTRGEKLFF
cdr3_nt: TGCGCCAGCAGCACCGGGACGACCCGGGGGGAAAAACTGTTTTTT

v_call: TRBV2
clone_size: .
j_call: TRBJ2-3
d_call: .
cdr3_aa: CASSRQPDTQYF
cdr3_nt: TGTGCCAGCAGTAGACAGCCAGATACGCAGTATTTT

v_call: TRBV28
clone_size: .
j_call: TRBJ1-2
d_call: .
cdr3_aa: CASSAVASVYGYTF
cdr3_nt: TGTGCCAGCAGTGCGGTTGCGTCAGTCTATGGCTACACCTTC

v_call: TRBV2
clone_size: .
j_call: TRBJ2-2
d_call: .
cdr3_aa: CASSATQGTGELFF
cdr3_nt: TGTGCCAGCAGTGCCACTCAGGGAACCGGGGAGCTGTTTTTT

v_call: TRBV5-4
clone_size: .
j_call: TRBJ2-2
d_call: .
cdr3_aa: CASSPGQLGELFF
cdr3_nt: TGTGCCAGCAGCCCGGGACAACTCGGGGAGCTGTTTTTT

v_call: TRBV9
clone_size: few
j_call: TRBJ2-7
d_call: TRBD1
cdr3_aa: CASSPEGQGFYEQYF
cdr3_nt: TGTGCCAGCAGCCCCGAGGGACAGGGTTTCTACGAGCAGTACTTC

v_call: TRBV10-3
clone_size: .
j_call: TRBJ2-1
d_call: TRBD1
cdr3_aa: CAIRGQGYNEQFF
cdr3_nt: TGTGCCATCAGGGGACAGGGTTACAATGAGCAGTTCTTC

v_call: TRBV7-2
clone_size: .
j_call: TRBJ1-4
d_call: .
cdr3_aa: CASTGGEKLFF
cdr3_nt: TGTGCCAGCACGGGGGGTGAAAAACTGTTTTTT

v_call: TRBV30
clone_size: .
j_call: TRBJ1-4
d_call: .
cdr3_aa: CAWSGGGANEKLFF
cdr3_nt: TGTGCCTGGAGTGGGGGGGGTGCTAATGAAAAACTGTTTTTT

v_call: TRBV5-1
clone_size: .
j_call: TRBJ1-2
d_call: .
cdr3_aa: CASSTRQASGGGYTF
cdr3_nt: TGCGCCAGCAGCACCCGACAGGCTTCGGGAGGGGGCTACACCTTC

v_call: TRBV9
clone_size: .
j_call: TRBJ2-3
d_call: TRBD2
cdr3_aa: CASSVLAGGTDTQYF
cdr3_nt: TGTGCCAGCAGCGTACTAGCGGGGGGCACAGATACGCAGTATTTT

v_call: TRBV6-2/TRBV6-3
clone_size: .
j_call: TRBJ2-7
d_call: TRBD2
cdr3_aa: CASSSSGGSYEQYF
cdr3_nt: TGTGCCAGCAGTTCCAGCGGGGGTTCCTACGAGCAGTACTTC

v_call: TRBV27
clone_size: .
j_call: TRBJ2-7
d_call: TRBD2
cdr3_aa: CASSSAGGPYEQYF
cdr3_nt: TGTGCCAGCAGTTCAGCGGGGGGGCCCTACGAGCAGTACTTC

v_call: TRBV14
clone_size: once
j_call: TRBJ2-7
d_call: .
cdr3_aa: CASSPSGGGRYEQYF
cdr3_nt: TGTGCCAGCAGCCCTTCGGGAGGGGGCCGTTACGAGCAGTACTTC

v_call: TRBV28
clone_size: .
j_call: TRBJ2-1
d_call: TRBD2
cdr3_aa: CASAWGTSGANEQFF
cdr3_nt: TGTGCCAGCGCCTGGGGGACTAGCGGGGCCAATGAGCAGTTCTTC

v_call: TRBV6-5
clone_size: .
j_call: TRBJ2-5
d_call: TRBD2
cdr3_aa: CASSYAGGGASWTQYF
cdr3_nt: TGTGCCAGCAGTTACGCTGGCGGGGGGGCCTCTTGGACCCAGTACTTC

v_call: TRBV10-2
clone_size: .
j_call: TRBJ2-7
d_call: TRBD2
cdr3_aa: CASTQGLAGSSYEQYF
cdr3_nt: TGCGCCAGCACGCAGGGACTAGCGGGAAGCTCCTACGAGCAGTACTTC

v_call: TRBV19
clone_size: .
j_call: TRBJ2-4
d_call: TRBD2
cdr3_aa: CASSGRTSGGSLAKNIQYF
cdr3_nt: TGTGCCAGTAGTGGCCGGACTAGCGGGGGGTCCTTAGCCAAAAACATTCAGTACTTC

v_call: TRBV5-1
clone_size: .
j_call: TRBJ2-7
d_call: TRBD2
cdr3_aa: CASRLAPSSYEQYF
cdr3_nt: TGCGCCAGCAGACTAGCGCCTAGCTCCTACGAGCAGTACTTC

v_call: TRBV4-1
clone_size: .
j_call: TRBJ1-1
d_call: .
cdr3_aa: CASKGGLSNTEAFF
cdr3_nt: TGCGCCAGCAAGGGGGGGCTATCGAACACTGAAGCTTTCTTT

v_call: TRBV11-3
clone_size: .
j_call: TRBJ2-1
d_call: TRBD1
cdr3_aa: CASSSGTVYNEQFF
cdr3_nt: TGTGCCAGCAGCTCGGGGACAGTCTACAATGAGCAGTTCTTC

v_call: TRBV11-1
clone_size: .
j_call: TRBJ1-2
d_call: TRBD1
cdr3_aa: CASSVDREHGYTF
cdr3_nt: TGTGCCAGCAGCGTGGACAGGGAGCATGGCTACACCTTC

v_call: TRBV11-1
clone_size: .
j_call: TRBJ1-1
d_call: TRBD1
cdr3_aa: CASSTGTASTEAFF
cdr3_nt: TGTGCCAGCAGCACCGGGACAGCTTCCACTGAAGCTTTCTTT

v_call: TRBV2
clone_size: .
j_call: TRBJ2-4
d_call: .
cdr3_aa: CASSGLGIQYF
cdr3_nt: TGTGCCAGCAGTGGACTCGGCATTCAGTACTTC

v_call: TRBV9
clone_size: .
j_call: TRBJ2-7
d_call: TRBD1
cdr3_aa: CASSKRQGTYEQYF
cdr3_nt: TGTGCCAGCAGCAAGCGACAGGGTACCTACGAGCAGTACTTC

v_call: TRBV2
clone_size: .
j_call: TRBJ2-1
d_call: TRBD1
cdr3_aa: CASRRQGGLDEQFF
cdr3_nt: TGTGCCAGCAGGAGACAGGGGGGACTCGATGAGCAGTTCTTC

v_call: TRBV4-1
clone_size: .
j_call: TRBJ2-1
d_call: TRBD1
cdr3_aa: CASSQGQGNEQFF
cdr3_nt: TGCGCCAGCAGCCAAGGACAGGGCAATGAGCAGTTCTTC

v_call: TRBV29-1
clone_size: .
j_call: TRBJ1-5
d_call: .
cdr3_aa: CSVGVGVGNQPQHF
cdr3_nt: TGCAGCGTTGGTGTAGGGGTGGGCAATCAGCCCCAGCATTTT

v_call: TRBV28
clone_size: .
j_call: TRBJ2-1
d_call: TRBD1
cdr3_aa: CASDSDRNPYNEQFF
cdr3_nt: TGTGCCAGCGACTCGGACAGGAACCCCTACAATGAGCAGTTCTTC

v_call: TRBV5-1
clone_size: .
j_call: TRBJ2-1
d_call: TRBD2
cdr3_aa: CASSLETSGGKQFF
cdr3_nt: TGCGCCAGCAGCTTAGAGACTAGCGGGGGTAAGCAGTTCTTC

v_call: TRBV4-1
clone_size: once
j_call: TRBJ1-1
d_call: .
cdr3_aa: CASSQVIGGDTEAFF
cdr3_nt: TGCGCCAGCAGCCAAGTCATCGGGGGTGACACTGAAGCTTTCTTT

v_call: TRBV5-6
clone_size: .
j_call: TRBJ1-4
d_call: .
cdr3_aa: CASSFRGRPNEKLFF
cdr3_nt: TGTGCCAGCAGCTTTAGGGGCAGACCTAATGAAAAACTGTTTTTT

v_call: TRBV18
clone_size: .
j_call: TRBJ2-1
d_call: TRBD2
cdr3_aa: CASSPLSGGYNEQFF
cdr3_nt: TGTGCCAGCTCACCACTTAGCGGGGGCTACAATGAGCAGTTCTTC

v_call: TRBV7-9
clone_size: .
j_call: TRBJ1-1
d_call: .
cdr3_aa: CASSLRRETEAFF
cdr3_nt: TGTGCCAGCAGCTTACGGAGGGAAACTGAAGCTTTCTTT

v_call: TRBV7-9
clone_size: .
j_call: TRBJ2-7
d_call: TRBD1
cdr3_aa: CASSQSGTGGYEQYF
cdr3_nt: TGTGCCAGCAGCCAATCCGGGACAGGGGGCTACGAGCAGTACTTC

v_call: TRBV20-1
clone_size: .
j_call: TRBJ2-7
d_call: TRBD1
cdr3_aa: CSASGTASSYEQYF
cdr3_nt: TGCAGTGCTAGTGGGACAGCGAGCTCCTACGAGCAGTACTTC

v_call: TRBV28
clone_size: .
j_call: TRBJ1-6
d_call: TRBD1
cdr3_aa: CASSAGDRVYSPLHF
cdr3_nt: TGTGCCAGCAGTGCCGGGGACAGGGTGTATTCACCCCTCCACTTT

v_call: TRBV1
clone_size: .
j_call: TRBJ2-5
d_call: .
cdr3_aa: CTSSQVIPGLAGGPTKETQYF
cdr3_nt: TGCACCAGCAGCCAAGTGATACCGGGACTAGCGGGGGGACCAACCAAGGAGACCCAGTACTTC

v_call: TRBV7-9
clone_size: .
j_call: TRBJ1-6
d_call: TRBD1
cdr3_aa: CASSRQGSSYNSPLHF
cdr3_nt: TGTGCCAGCAGTCGACAGGGGAGCTCCTATAATTCACCCCTCCACTTT

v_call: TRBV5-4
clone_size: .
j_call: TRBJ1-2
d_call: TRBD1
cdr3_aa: CASSSYNRGKGGYTF
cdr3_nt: TGTGCCAGCAGCTCATATAACAGGGGGAAGGGTGGCTACACCTTC

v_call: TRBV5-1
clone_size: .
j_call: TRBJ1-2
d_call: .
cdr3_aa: CASSSRNRDNYGYTF
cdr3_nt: TGCGCCAGCAGCAGCCGGAACAGGGATAACTATGGCTACACCTTC

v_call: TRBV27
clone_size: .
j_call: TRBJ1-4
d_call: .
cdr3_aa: CASRGRAGNEKLFF
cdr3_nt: TGTGCCAGCAGGGGGAGAGCGGGTAATGAAAAACTGTTTTTT

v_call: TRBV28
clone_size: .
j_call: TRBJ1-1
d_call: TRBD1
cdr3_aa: CASSYPGQGNTEAFF
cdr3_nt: TGTGCCAGCAGTTATCCGGGACAGGGGAACACTGAAGCTTTCTTT

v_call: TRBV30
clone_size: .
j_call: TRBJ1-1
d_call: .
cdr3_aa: CAWRFEGGVNTEAFF
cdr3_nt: TGTGCCTGGCGTTTCGAGGGGGGGGTTAACACTGAAGCTTTCTTT

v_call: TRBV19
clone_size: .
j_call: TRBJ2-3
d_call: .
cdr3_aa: CASSIQAGPDTQYF
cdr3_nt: TGTGCCAGTAGTATTCAGGCAGGGCCAGATACGCAGTATTTT

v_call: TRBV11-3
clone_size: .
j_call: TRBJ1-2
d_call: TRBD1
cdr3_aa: CASSPKNRGRQGANYGYTF
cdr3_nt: TGTGCCAGCAGCCCCAAAAACCGGGGGAGACAGGGGGCCAACTATGGCTACACCTTC

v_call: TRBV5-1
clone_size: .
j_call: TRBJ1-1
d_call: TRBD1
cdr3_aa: CASSPAGTGNTESFF
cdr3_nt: TGCGCCAGCAGCCCGGCCGGGACAGGTAACACTGAATCTTTCTTT

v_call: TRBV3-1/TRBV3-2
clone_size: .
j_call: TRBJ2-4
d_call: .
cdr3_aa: CASSQDRGDIQYF
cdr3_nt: TGTGCCAGCAGCCAAGATCGGGGTGACATTCAGTACTTC